This T cell receptor beta chain was profiled in a study of blood T cells in healthy people across ages. Study-wide findings and caveats: Estimated diversity that came from one million T cells was considered an underestimate.

Of note for this clonotype: What it binds is unknown.

Together with a sample-barcoded 5' primer, a J-beta primer mix was included in a second PCR lasting roughly 6 to 12 cycles. TCRdb re-called the 5' RACE reads through MiXCR, storing one row per CDR3 protein. Counted here are about 640,000 distinct CDR3 sequences, 58% occurring once; the ten biggest clones make up around 37%. Looked up from germline, CDR1 is MNHEY and CDR2 is SMNVEV (reference sequence). This CDR3 is built from 16 residues. V gave up 7 bases and J gave up 0 bases, with 18 bases separating them. The chain carries TRBV27 and TRBJ2-5, with a tentative D call TRBD2 (7 bases). Sequencing was done on a sample of blood. The receptor comes from a man aged 60-69 years in good health. CDR3: CASNPSRGPYQETQYF. The CDR3 bases are TGTGCCAGCAACCCCTCGCGGGGGCCGTACCAAGAGACCCAGTACTTC.